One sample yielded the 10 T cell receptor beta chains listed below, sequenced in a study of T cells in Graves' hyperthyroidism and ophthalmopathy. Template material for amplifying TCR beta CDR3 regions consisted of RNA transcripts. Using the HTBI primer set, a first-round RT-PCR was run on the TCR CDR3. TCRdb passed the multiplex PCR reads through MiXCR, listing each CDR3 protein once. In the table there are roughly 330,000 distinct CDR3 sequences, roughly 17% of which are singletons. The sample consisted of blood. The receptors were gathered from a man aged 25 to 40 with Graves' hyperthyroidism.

CDR3 loop: CSARGGPGGDSPLHF. The DNA of the CDR3 is TGCAGTGCTAGAGGGGGGCCAGGGGGCGATTCACCCCTCCACTTT. The chain uses TRBV20-1 and TRBJ1-6; 8 nucleotides match TRBD1. Germline V gene lookup returns CDR1 DFQATT and CDR2 SNEGSKA (reference sequence). Unmatched junction bases numbered 7, after V lost 1 base and J lost 8 bases. This CDR3 is built from 15 residues.

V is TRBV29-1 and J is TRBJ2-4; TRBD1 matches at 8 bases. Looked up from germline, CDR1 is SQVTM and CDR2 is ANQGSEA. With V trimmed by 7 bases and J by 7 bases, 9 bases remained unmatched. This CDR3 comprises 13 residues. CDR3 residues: CSGETGVGNIQYF. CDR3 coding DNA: TGCAGCGGCGAGACAGGGGTGGGGAACATTCAGTACTTC.

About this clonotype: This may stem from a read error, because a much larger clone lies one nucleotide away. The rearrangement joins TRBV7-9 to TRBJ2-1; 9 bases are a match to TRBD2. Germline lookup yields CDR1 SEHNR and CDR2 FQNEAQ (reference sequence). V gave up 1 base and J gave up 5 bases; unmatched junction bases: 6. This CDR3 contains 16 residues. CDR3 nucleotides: TGTGCCAGCAGCTTAGGGGCGGGAGGGCCCCACAATGAGCAGTTCTTC. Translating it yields CASSLGAGGPHNEQFF.

The CDR3: CSARGALRLAGLSSYEQYF. DNA for the CDR3: TGCAGTGCTAGGGGGGCTCTCCGACTAGCGGGTCTTAGCTCCTACGAGCAGTACTTC. The chain carries TRBV20-1 and TRBJ2-7; 10 nucleotides line up with TRBD2. The CDR3 is made up of 19 amino acids. In germline, CDR1 is DFQATT, CDR2 SNEGSKA (reference sequence). Trimming cost V 3 bases and J 0 bases; bases outside gene matches: 17.

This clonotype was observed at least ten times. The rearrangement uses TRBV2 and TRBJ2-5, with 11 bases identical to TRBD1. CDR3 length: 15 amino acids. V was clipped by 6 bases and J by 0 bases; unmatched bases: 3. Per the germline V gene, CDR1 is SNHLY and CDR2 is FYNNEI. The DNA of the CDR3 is TGTGCCAGCAGCGGGGACAGGGGGGACCAAGAGACCCAGTACTTC. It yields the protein CASSGDRGDQETQYF. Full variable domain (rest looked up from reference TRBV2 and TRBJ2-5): EPEVTQTPSHQVTQMGQEVILRCVPISNHLYFYWYRQILGQKVEFLVSFYNNEISEKSEIFDDQFSVERPDGSNFTLKIRSTKLEDSAMYFCASSGDRGDQETQYFGPGTRLLVL.

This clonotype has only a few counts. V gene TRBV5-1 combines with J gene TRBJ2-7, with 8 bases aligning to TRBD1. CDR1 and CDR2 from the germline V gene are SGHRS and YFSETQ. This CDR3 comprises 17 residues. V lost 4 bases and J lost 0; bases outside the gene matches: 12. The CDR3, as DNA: TGCGCCAGCAGCCAACCGGGGACAGGCCATTACTCCTACGAGCAGTACTTC. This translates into CASSQPGTGHYSYEQYF.

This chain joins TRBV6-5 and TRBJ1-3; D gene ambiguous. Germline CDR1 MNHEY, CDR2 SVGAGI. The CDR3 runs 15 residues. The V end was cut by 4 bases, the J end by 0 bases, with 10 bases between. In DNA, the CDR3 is TGTGCCAGCAGTTCCGCGACCGTCTCTGGAAACACCATATATTTT. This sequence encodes CASSSATVSGNTIYF.

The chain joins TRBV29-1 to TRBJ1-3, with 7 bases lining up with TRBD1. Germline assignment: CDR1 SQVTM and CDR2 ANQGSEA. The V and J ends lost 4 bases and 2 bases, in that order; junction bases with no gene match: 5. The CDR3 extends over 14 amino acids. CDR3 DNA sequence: TGCAGCGTTGCGACAGGGTGGCCTGGAAACACCATATATTTT. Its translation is CSVATGWPGNTIYF.

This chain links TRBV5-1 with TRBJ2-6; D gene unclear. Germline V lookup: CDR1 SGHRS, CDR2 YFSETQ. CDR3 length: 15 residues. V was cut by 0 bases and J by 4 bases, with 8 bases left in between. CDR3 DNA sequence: TGCGCCAGCAGCTTGGGTATCGCCGGGGCCAACGTCCTGACTTTC. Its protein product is CASSLGIAGANVLTF.

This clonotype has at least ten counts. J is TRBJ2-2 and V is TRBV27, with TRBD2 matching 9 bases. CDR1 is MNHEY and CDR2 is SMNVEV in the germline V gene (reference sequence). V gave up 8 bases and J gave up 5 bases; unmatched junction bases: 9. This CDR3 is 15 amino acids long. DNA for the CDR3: TGTGCCAGCTCTCCCTTTAGCGGGAGTACCGGGGAGCTGTTTTTT. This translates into CASSPFSGSTGELFF.